The entry that follows covers one T cell receptor (beta chain) sequence. Its specificity is unknown. Libraries were prepared by immunoSEQ multiplex PCR; TCRdb keeps only in-frame clonotypes and omits some of them. The sample holds some 86,000 clones, around four fifths seen once. The source of the sample is a study of T cell responses to AZD1222 COVID-19 vaccine. Study-wide results and limits: Clonal diversity may have been underestimated, and the donors were mostly white British, with more females than males. Compared with day 0, the breadth and depth of the Spike-specific TCR repertoire rose significantly after two doses of AZD1222.

Looked up from germline, CDR1 is MDHEN and CDR2 is SYDVKM. Trimming left V 6 bases short and J 0 bases short, with 12 bases between. CDR3 length equals 15 residues. This specimen consisted of peripheral blood, obtained on day 0 of AZD1222 vaccination. The V and J genes are TRBV28 and TRBJ1-5; no clear D gene. The TCR comes from an adult in good health. CDR3 nucleotide sequence: TGTGCCAGCAGCTCTCCAGGATATAGCAATCAGCCCCAGCATTTT. This codes for CASSSPGYSNQPQHF.